The present T cell receptor beta chain was sequenced within a study of cytomegalovirus exposure and HLA in healthy donors. The donors were members of the validation cohort comprising some 130 subjects, separate from the approximately 670-subject first cohort. As to this clone: Its target is not known.

This CDR3 has 15 residues. Between the trimmed V and J ends, which lost 2 bases and 6 bases, there was a span of 13 bases. From germline, CDR1 is SGHNT and CDR2 YENEEA. Data came from immunoSEQ multiplex PCR; TCRdb stores just in-frame clones and leaves some out. The sample includes 150,000 to 200,000 clones, 91% of them seen just once. Overall study findings and caveats: In vitro confirmation showed a few CMV-associated chains to be CMV antigen specific. Reports described diagnosis of cytomegalovirus status by the classifier as highly specific and sensitive. Most TCR sequences showed up rarely, but some public TCRs showed up in many donors.

Sequencing was done on a sample of PBMCs. The chain links TRBV11-3 to TRBJ2-2, with D perhaps matching TRBD1 (6 bases). The clonotype comes from a woman younger than 30 in good health and CMV-seropositive. CDR3 sequence reads: CASSLLPQGSGELFF. Written as DNA, the CDR3 is TGTGCCAGCAGCTTACTTCCACAGGGATCCGGGGAGCTGTTTTTT.